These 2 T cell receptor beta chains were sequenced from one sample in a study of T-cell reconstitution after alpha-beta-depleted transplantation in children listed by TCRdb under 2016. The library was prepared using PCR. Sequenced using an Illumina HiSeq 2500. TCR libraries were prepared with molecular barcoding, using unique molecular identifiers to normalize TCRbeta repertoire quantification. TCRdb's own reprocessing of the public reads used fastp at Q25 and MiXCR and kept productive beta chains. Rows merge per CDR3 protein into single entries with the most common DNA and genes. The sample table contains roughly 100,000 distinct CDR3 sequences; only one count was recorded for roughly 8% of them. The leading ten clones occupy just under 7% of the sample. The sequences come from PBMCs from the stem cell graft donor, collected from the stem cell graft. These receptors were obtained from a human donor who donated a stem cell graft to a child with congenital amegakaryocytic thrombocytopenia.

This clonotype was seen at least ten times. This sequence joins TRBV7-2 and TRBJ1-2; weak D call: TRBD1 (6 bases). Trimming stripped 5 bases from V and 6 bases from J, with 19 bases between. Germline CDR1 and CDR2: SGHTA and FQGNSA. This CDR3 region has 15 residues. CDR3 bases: TGTGCCAGCAGCCAAAGTGAACATGGGACAAATGGCTACACCTTC. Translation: CASSQSEHGTNGYTF.

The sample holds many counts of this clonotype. This chain's CDR3 is CSAIFPVGTTGNEQFF. CDR3 DNA: TGCAGTGCTATATTCCCTGTCGGAACAACGGGGAATGAGCAGTTCTTC. This chain links TRBV20-1 with TRBJ2-1, with D perhaps matching TRBD2 (5 bases). The CDR3 sequence is 16 residues long. CDR1 DFQATT and CDR2 SNEGSKA come from the germline V gene (reference sequence). Trimming took off 4 bases at V and 7 bases at J, with 23 bases between the two ends.